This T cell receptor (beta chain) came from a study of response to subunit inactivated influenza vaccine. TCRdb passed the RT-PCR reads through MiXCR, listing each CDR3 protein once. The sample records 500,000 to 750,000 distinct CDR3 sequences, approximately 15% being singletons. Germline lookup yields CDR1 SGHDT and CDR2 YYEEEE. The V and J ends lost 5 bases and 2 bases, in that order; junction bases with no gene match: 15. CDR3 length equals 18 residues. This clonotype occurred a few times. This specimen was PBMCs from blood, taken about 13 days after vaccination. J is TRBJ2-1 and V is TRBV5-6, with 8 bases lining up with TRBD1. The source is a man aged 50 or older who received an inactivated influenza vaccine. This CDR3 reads CASRLDRVSPSPYNEQFF. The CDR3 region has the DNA TGTGCCAGCAGGCTGGACAGGGTTAGCCCGTCTCCCTACAATGAGCAGTTCTTC.